Each of the 6 T cell receptor beta chains below was sequenced from the same sample in a study of cytomegalovirus exposure and HLA in healthy donors. The PCR had 60 Vbeta and 13 Jbeta primers. TCRdb's copy holds only in-frame clones and misses some; the assay was immunoSEQ multiplex PCR. The table lists about 48,000 clones. Sequencing was carried out using PBMCs. The receptors shown here come from a male donor in good health and CMV-seropositive.

This chain links TRBV4-2 with TRBJ2-2, with unresolved D. Trimming cost V 0 bases and J 7 bases, with 9 bases left between them. The CDR3 has 14 residues. Germline lookup yields CDR1 LGHNA and CDR2 YNFKEQ. The CDR3: CASSQEGVDGELFF. Here the CDR3 DNA reads TGTGCCAGCAGCCAAGAGGGCGTTGACGGGGAGCTGTTTTTT.

The chain has TRBV7-2 and TRBJ2-2, with TRBD2 identical over 7 bases. Germline V gene sequence: CDR1 SGHTA, CDR2 FQGNSA. This CDR3 has 16 amino acids. The V segment lost 5 bases and the J segment 5 bases; nucleotides outside the gene matches: 11. In DNA, the CDR3 is TGTGCCAGCAGCGCCTTCGGGGGGTTTAATACCGGGGAGCTGTTTTTT. This codes for CASSAFGGFNTGELFF. The full variable domain, with the rest looked up from reference TRBV7-2 and TRBJ2-2, is GAGVSQSPSNKVTEKGKDVELRCDPISGHTALYWYRQSLGQGLEFLIYFQGNSAPDKSGLPSDRFSAERTGGSVSTLTIQRTQQEDSAVYLCASSAFGGFNTGELFFGEGSRLTVL.

The CDR3 loop reads CASIGRLNEKLFF. CDR3 in DNA: TGTGCCAGTATCGGCAGACTCAATGAAAAACTGTTTTTT. This sequence joins TRBV19 and TRBJ1-4; D not resolved. Trimming cost V 7 bases and J 5 bases, with 11 bases left between them. CDR1 is LNHDA and CDR2 is SQIVND in the germline V gene (reference sequence). The CDR3 consists of 13 residues.

The J gene is TRBJ2-5, the V gene TRBV5-6; 7 nucleotides align to TRBD1. The CDR3 is 16 residues long. V shed 0 bases, J shed 2 bases, and the junction held 7 bases outside the gene matches. Germline CDR1 is SGHDT and CDR2 is YYEEEE. CDR3 bases: TGTGCCAGCAGCTTGGGTCAGGGCAGGGGGCAAGAGACCCAGTACTTC. The encoded protein is CASSLGQGRGQETQYF.

CDR3 nucleotides: TGTGCCATCAGTGACGTCCGGGACAGGGGAAACACCATATATTTT. It yields the protein CAISDVRDRGNTIYF. The chain recombines TRBV10-3 with TRBJ1-3; 8 nucleotides agree with TRBD1. The V and J ends lost 3 bases and 4 bases, in that order; junction bases with no gene match: 5. CDR1 and CDR2 from the germline V gene are ENHRY and SYGVKD. The CDR3 covers 15 residues.

This rearrangement joins TRBV11-2 to TRBJ2-5; TRBD2 agrees at 13 bases. The closer fit of TRBJ2-7 to the DNA end suggests the J call may be wrong. This CDR3 is built from 16 residues. CDR1 and CDR2 (germline): SGHAT, FQNNGV. CDR3 in DNA: TGTGCCAGCAGCAAAGTAGGACTAGCGGGGGCCTACGAGCAGTACTTC. This translates into CASSKVGLAGAYEQYF.